This T cell receptor beta chain was observed in a study of blood T cell repertoires in COVID-19. Turning to the study itself: Researchers got acute and convalescent COVID-19 samples from the United States, Italy and Spain. In each case, the material was cDNA or gDNA derived from T cells, B-cell-depleted T cells, or PBMCs.

Seattle patients were enrolled while actively infected and followed longitudinally. Per the authors' pipeline: Estimation of nucleated cell counts relied on the amplification of reference gene primers. Using immunoSEQ multiplex PCR, the repertoire was profiled, and TCRdb retains in-frame clones only, with some absent. The V and J calls and clone size were taken over from that table, and D and trimming were inferred from the DNA. The sample lists 230,000 or so clones; roughly 76% were seen once. V was cut by 4 bases and J by 6 bases, with 15 bases left in between. The CDR3 runs 15 residues. Germline assignment: CDR1 MGHRA and CDR2 YSYEKL.

This receptor was taken from a woman over 75 with COVID-19, enrolled during active disease. The source material was peripheral blood. The chain has TRBV4-1 and TRBJ1-4; D not resolved. The CDR3 coding sequence is TGCGCCAGCAGCCCCCGGCAGGTAGTGGATGAAAAACTGTTTTTT. Protein product: CASSPRQVVDEKLFF.